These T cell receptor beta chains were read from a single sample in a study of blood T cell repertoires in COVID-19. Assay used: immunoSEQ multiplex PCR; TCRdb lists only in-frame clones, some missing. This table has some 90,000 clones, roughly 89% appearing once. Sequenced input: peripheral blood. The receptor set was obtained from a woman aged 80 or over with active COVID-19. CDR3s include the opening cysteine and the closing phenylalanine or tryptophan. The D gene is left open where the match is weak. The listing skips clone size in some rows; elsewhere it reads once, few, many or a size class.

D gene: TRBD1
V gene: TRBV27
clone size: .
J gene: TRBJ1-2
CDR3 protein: CASSFGQGKYGYTF
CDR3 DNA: TGTGCCAGCAGTTTCGGACAGGGGAAGTATGGCTACACCTTC

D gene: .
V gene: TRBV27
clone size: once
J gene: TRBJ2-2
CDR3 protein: CASSFQAGELFF
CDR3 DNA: TGTGCCAGCAGTTTTCAGGCCGGGGAGCTGTTTTTT

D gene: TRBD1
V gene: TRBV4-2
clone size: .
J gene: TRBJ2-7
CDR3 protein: CASSQGEPGQVTAYEQYF
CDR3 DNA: TGTGCCAGCAGCCAAGGGGAGCCGGGACAGGTCACTGCCTACGAGCAGTACTTC

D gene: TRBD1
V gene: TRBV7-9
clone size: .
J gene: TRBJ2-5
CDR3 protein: CASSSKGQGAANETQYF
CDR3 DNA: TGTGCCAGCAGCTCAAAGGGACAGGGGGCTGCGAACGAGACCCAGTACTTC

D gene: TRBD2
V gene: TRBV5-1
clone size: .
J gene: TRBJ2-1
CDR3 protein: CASLLAGGSSYNEQFF
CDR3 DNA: TGCGCCAGCCTGCTAGCGGGAGGGTCCTCCTACAATGAGCAGTTCTTC

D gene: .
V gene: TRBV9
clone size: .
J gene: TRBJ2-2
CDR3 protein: CASSGIQKNTGELFF
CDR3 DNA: TGTGCCAGCAGCGGGATACAGAAGAACACCGGGGAGCTGTTTTTT

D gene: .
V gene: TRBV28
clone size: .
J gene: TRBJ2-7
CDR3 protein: CASSPLELFTYEQYF
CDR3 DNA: TGTGCCAGCAGTCCTCTGGAGCTCTTTACCTACGAGCAGTACTTC

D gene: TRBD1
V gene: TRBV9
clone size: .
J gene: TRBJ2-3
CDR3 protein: CASSISRGLTDTQYF
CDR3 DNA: TGTGCCAGCAGCATCAGCAGGGGGCTAACAGATACGCAGTATTTT

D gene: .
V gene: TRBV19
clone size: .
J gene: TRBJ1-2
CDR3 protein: CATRQRSSLYGYTF
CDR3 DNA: TGTGCCACTCGGCAGAGGTCCTCCCTCTATGGCTACACCTTC

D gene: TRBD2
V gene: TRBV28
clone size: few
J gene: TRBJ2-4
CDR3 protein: CASSLTGTSSLQYF
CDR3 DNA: TGTGCCAGCAGTTTAACGGGGACTAGTTCTCTTCAGTACTTC

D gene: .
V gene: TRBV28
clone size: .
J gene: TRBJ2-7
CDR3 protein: CASSLSSTYEQYF
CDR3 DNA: TGTGCCAGCAGTTTATCCTCTACCTACGAGCAGTACTTC

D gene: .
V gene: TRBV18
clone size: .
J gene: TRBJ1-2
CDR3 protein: CASSPSTGNTYGYTF
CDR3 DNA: TGTGCCAGCTCACCATCAACAGGGAATACCTATGGCTACACCTTC

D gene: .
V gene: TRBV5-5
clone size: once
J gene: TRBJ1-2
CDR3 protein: CASSLRPGQRRKGYTF
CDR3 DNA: TGTGCCAGCAGCTTGCGCCCGGGACAACGACGAAAAGGCTACACCTTC

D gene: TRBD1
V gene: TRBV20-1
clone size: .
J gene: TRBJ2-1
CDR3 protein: CSAGQGSEQFF
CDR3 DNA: TGCAGTGCCGGACAGGGAAGTGAGCAGTTCTTC

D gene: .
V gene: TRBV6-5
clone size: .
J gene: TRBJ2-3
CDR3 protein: CASRLDYTDTQYF
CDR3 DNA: TGTGCCAGCAGATTGGACTACACAGATACGCAGTATTTT

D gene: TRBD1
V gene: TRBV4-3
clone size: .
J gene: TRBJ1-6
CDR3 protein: CASSQGQGKYNSPLHF
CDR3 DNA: TGCGCCAGCAGCCAAGGACAGGGAAAATATAATTCACCCCTCCACTTT

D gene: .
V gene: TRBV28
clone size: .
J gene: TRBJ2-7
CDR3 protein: CASIFGNEQYF
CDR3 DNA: TGTGCCAGCATCTTCGGTAACGAGCAGTACTTC

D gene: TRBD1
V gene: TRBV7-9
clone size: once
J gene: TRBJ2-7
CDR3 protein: CASSWDSTPYEQYF
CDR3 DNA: TGTGCCAGCAGCTGGGACAGTACCCCATACGAGCAGTACTTC

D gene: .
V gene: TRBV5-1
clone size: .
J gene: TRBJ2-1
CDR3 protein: CASRVDYNEQFF
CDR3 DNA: TGCGCCAGCAGGGTAGACTACAATGAGCAGTTCTTC

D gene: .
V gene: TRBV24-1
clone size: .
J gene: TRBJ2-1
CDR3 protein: CATSDPTSIFRHEQFF
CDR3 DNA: TGTGCCACCAGTGACCCGACTAGTATCTTTCGGCATGAGCAGTTCTTC

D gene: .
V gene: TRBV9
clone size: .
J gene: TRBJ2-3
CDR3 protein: CASSNDRDTSTDTQYF
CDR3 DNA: TGTGCCAGCAGCAATGACCGGGACACTAGCACAGATACGCAGTATTTT

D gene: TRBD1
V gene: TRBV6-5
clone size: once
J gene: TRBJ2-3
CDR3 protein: CASSSIGQGPTQYF
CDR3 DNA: TGTGCCAGCAGTTCAATAGGACAGGGCCCTACGCAGTATTTT

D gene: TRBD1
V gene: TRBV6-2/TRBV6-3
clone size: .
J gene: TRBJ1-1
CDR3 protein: CASSSHRGQGTEAFF
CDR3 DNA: TGTGCCAGCAGTAGCCACAGGGGGCAGGGGACTGAAGCTTTCTTT

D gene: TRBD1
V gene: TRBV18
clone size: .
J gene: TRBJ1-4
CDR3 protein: CASSRGQDEKLFF
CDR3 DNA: TGTGCCAGCTCAAGGGGGCAGGATGAAAAACTGTTTTTT

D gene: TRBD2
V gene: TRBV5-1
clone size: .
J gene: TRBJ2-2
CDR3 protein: CASAELAGKAGELFF
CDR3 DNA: TGCGCCAGCGCTGAACTAGCGGGAAAAGCCGGGGAGCTGTTTTTT

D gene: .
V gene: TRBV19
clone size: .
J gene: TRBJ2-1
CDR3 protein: CASNHDMSSYNEQFF
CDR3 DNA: TGTGCCAGTAACCACGATATGAGCTCCTACAATGAGCAGTTCTTC

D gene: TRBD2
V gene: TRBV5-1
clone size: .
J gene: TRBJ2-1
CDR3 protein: CASSLEGTNYNEQFF
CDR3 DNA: TGCGCCAGCAGCTTGGAGGGGACTAACTACAATGAGCAGTTCTTC

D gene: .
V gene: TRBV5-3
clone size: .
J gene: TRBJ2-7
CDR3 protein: CARSPLPRDSPYEQYF
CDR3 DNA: TGTGCCAGAAGCCCACTCCCCCGGGACTCGCCCTACGAGCAGTACTTC

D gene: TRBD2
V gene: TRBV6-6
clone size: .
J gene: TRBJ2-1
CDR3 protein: CASSPTSGTSGRAGEQFF
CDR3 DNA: TGTGCCAGCAGTCCCACTTCCGGGACTAGCGGGAGGGCTGGGGAGCAGTTCTTC

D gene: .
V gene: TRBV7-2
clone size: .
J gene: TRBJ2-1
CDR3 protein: CASSYLGKSYNEQFF
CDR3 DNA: TGTGCCAGCAGCTACCTAGGAAAGTCCTACAATGAGCAGTTCTTC

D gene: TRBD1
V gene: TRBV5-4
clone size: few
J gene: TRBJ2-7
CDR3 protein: CASSYGTGPTYEQYF
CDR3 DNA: TGTGCCAGCAGCTATGGGACAGGCCCCACCTACGAGCAGTACTTC

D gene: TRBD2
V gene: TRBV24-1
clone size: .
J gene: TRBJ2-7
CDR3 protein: CATSDRGTGGPYEQYF
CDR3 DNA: TGTGCCACCAGTGACCGAGGGACGGGAGGGCCCTACGAGCAGTACTTC

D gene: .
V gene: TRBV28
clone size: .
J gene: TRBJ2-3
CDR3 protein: CASSVARRTDTQYF
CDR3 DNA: TGTGCCAGCAGTGTAGCGCGACGCACAGATACGCAGTATTTT

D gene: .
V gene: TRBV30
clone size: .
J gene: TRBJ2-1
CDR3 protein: CAWSLVSSPYNEQFF
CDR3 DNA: TGTGCCTGGAGCTTGGTTAGCAGCCCCTACAATGAGCAGTTCTTC

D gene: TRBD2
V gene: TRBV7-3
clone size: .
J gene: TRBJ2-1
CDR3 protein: CASSPMSLAGVNEQFF
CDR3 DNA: TGTGCCAGCAGCCCCATGAGCCTAGCGGGAGTCAATGAGCAGTTCTTC

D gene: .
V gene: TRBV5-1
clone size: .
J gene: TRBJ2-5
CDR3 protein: CASSSGGGSMETQYF
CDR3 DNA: TGCGCCAGCAGCTCTGGGGGCGGGAGTATGGAGACCCAGTACTTC

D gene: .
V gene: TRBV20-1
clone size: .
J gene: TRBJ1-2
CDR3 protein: CSARAVYGYTF
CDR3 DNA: TGCAGTGCTAGAGCTGTATATGGCTACACCTTC

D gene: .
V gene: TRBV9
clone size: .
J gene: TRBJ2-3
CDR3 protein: CASSVARMDTQYF
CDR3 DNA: TGTGCCAGCAGCGTAGCTAGGATGGATACGCAGTATTTT

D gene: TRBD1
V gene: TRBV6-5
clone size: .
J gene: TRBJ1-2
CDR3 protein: CASRDRGKRIYGYTF
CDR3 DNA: TGTGCCAGCAGGGACAGGGGAAAGAGGATCTATGGCTACACCTTC

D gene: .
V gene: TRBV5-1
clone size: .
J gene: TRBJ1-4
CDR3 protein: CASSPLGSRGEKLFF
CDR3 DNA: TGCGCCAGCAGCCCCTTAGGGAGCAGGGGTGAAAAACTGTTTTTT

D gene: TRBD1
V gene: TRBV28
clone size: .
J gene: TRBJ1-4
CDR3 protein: CASSTDRGWEKLFF
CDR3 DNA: TGTGCCAGCAGTACCGACAGGGGCTGGGAAAAACTGTTTTTT